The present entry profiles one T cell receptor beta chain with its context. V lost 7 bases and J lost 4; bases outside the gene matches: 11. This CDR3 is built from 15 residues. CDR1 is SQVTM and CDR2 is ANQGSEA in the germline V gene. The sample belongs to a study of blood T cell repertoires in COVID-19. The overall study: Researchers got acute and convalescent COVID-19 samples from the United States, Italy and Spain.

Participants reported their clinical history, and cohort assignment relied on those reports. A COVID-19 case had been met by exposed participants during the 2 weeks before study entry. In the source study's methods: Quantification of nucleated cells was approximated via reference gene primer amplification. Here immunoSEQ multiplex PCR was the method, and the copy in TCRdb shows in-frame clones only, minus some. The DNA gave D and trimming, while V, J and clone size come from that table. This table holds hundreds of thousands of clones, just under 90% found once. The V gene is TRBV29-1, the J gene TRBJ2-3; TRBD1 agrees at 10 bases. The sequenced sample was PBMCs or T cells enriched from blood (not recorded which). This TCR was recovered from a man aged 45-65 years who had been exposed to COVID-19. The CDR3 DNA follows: TGCAGCGGACGGGGGGACAGGGGTGGGTCAGATACGCAGTATTTT. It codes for CSGRGDRGGSDTQYF.